This entry lists 25 T cell receptor beta chains sequenced from one sample in a study of blood T cell repertoires in COVID-19. Assay used: immunoSEQ multiplex PCR; TCRdb lists only in-frame clones, some missing. The table lists 200,000 to 250,000 clones, around 80% of them singletons. Specimen: PBMCs or T cells enriched from blood (not recorded which). The receptors originated from a man in his 60s who had recovered from COVID-19.

Comment on this clone: This sample includes further DNA sequences coding for the same CDR3. The chain joins TRBV19 to TRBJ1-6, with 10 bases lining up with TRBD1. The CDR3 is made up of 15 amino acids. CDR1 is LNHDA, CDR2 SQIVND, per germline (reference sequence). Trimming at V came to 7 bases and at J to 5 bases, leaving 5 bases not matched to a gene. CDR3 coding DNA: TGTGCCAGTAACTCGGGACAGGGGAATAATTCACCCCTCCACTTT. Translation gives CASNSGQGNNSPLHF. Looking up the rest from reference TRBV19 and TRBJ1-6 gives the full variable domain: DGGITQSPKYLFRKEGQNVTLSCEQNLNHDAMYWYRQDPGQGLRLIYYSQIVNDFQKGDIAEGYSVSREKKESFPLTVTSAQKNPTAFYLCASNSGQGNNSPLHFGNGTRLTVT.

The CDR3 is CASSEVEGRGTGELFF. Here the CDR3 DNA reads TGTGCCAGCAGTGAGGTGGAGGGGCGCGGCACCGGGGAGCTGTTTTTT. This sequence joins TRBV6-4 and TRBJ2-2; D perhaps matches TRBD2 (6 bases). V was cut by 3 bases and J by 4 bases, with 15 bases left in between. Looked up from germline, CDR1 is MRHNA and CDR2 is SNTAGT. The CDR3 length is 16 residues.

The V and J genes are TRBV19 and TRBJ1-3, with TRBD1 matching 8 bases. Germline CDR1 is LNHDA and CDR2 is SQIVND (reference sequence). Losses at the gene ends were 3 bases for V and 7 bases for J; bases not matched to a gene: 11. CDR3 length: 16 residues. CDR3 region: CASSIIYGAGGNTIYF. CDR3 coding DNA: TGTGCCAGTAGTATTATCTACGGGGCAGGGGGCAACACCATATATTTT.

The chain links TRBV18 to TRBJ2-5; TRBD1 matches at 9 bases. The CDR3 has 15 residues. After removal of 6 bases from V and 5 bases from J, the junction contained 10 bases not matched to a gene. The V gene's germline CDR1 is KGHSH and CDR2 LQKENI. The CDR3 spells CASSQPGQGYETQYF. Here the CDR3 DNA reads TGTGCCAGCTCTCAACCGGGACAGGGTTACGAGACCCAGTACTTC.

This clone was seen a few times. V and J are TRBV7-8 and TRBJ2-2; D unresolved. V gave up 5 bases and J gave up 0 bases, with 13 bases separating them. Looked up from germline, CDR1 is SGHVS and CDR2 is FQNEAQ. The CDR3 has 16 residues. The CDR3 sequence: CASSPLRRTNTGELFF. CDR3 nucleotides: TGTGCCAGCAGCCCCCTTCGGCGGACGAACACCGGGGAGCTGTTTTTT.

The genes are TRBV6-5 and TRBJ1-4; TRBD1 is a possible D gene (6 bases). Germline CDR1 reads MNHEY; CDR2 reads SVGAGI. Trimming removed 0 bases from V and 8 bases from J, with 13 bases in between. The CDR3 is 15 amino acids. The CDR3 bases are TGTGCCAGCAGTTACTCGAACAGGGCGACGGAAAAACTGTTTTTT. Translating gives CASSYSNRATEKLFF.

Comment on this clone: A much larger clone differs from this one at a single base, so this may be a read error. This sample also contains other DNA sequences that code for the same CDR3. The V gene is TRBV3-1 (or the pseudogene TRBV3-2), the J gene TRBJ1-1; no definite D call. V lost 3 bases to trimming and J lost 1 base, with 6 bases between them. The germline V gene has CDR1 LGHDT and CDR2 YNNKEL (reference sequence). CDR3 length: 13 amino acids. CDR3 DNA sequence: TGTGCCAGCAGCCAGGGGAGGAACACTGAAGCTTTCTTT. Its protein is CASSQGRNTEAFF.

V and J are TRBV7-9 and TRBJ2-2, with D possibly being TRBD1 (6 bases). CDR1 and CDR2 from the germline V gene are SEHNR and FQNEAQ (reference sequence). The V and J ends lost 6 bases and 2 bases respectively, with 13 bases between them. This CDR3 region has 15 residues. CDR3 coding DNA: TGTGCCAGCAGTTCCGGGACAAAAAACACCGGGGAGCTGTTTTTT. It is translated as CASSSGTKNTGELFF.

V gene TRBV5-1 combines with J gene TRBJ1-6, with 9 positions matching TRBD1. CDR3 length: 15 amino acids. Germline V gene lookup returns CDR1 SGHRS and CDR2 YFSETQ. Germline trimming cut 4 bases from V and 5 bases from J; bases unmatched to any gene: 4. The CDR3 is CASSQGQGNNSPLHF. CDR3 coding DNA: TGCGCCAGCAGCCAGGGACAGGGCAATAATTCACCCCTCCACTTT.

This chain links TRBV11-2 with TRBJ2-1; 9 positions match TRBD1. The CDR3 has 15 residues. Germline loops: CDR1 SGHAT, CDR2 FQNNGV. Trimming at V came to 6 bases and at J to 9 bases, leaving 12 bases not matched to a gene. Written as DNA, the CDR3 is TGTGCCAGCAGGCAAGACAGGGGGAGAACCATTGAGCAGTTCTTC. Its translation is CASRQDRGRTIEQFF.

The chain couples TRBV27 to TRBJ2-6; no definite D call. The CDR3 is made up of 17 amino acids. Germline V gene data show CDR1 as MNHEY and CDR2 as SMNVEV (reference sequence). V lost 4 bases, J lost 0 bases, and 13 bases lay in between. This CDR3 reads CASSYGINYSGANVLTF. The CDR3 DNA follows: TGTGCCAGCAGTTACGGCATCAACTACTCTGGGGCCAACGTCCTGACTTTC.

The V and J genes are TRBV5-4 and TRBJ2-7; 7 nucleotides align to TRBD2. CDR1 and CDR2 (germline): SGHNT, YYREEE (reference sequence). The CDR3 spans 15 residues. Germline trimming cut 4 bases from V and 2 bases from J; bases unmatched to any gene: 9. CDR3 DNA sequence: TGTGCCAGCAGCCACACCGGGAGGAACGCCTACGAGCAGTACTTC. It yields the protein CASSHTGRNAYEQYF.

In the case of this clone: Other DNA sequences in the same sample also yield this CDR3. This sequence joins TRBV5-1 and TRBJ2-2, with TRBD1 as a possible D gene (6 bases). The germline CDR1 and CDR2 sequences are SGHRS and YFSETQ. V lost 3 bases, J lost 3 bases, and 15 bases lay in between. This CDR3 is built from 16 residues. CDR3 sequence (DNA): TGCGCCAGCAGCTCCAACAGGGTCTCGGACACCGGGGAGCTGTTTTTT. It encodes CASSSNRVSDTGELFF.

V and J are TRBV19 and TRBJ2-7, with D possibly matching TRBD1 (6 bases). Germline V gene data show CDR1 as LNHDA and CDR2 as SQIVND (reference sequence). Deletions cut 4 bases from V and 7 bases from J, with 17 bases between. The CDR3 runs to 14 residues. The CDR3 region is CASSSSQGPKEQYF. DNA for the CDR3: TGTGCCAGTAGTAGTAGCCAGGGGCCGAAAGAGCAGTACTTC.

This clone was observed a handful of times. The V call is TRBV25-1, the J call TRBJ1-2; a weak D match, TRBD1 (5 bases). The CDR3 sequence is 15 residues long. Germline lookup yields CDR1 MGHDK and CDR2 SYGVNS. V lost 4 bases and J lost 4, with 16 bases in between. This CDR3 is CASSGGDQARYGYTF. CDR3 nucleotide sequence: TGTGCCAGCAGTGGGGGCGATCAGGCCCGCTATGGCTACACCTTC.

In DNA form, the CDR3 reads TGTGCCAGCAGCTCGGGGAACGCTAACTATGGCTACACCTTC. Residues: CASSSGNANYGYTF. The rearrangement uses TRBV11-2 and TRBJ1-2; D gene unclear. This CDR3 contains 14 residues. In germline, CDR1 is SGHAT, CDR2 FQNNGV. Trimming shortened V by 4 bases and J by 0 bases, and 9 bases separated the two germline ends.

The rearrangement links TRBV18 to TRBJ1-1, with a tentative D call TRBD1 (6 bases). The CDR3 has 12 residues. Germline V gene sequence: CDR1 KGHSH, CDR2 LQKENI. Trimming cost V 5 bases and J 3 bases, with 7 bases left between them. As DNA, the CDR3 is TGTGCCAGCTCAAACAGGGACACTGAAGCTTTCTTT. Translating it yields CASSNRDTEAFF.

The rearrangement links TRBV27 to TRBJ1-4; TRBD1 matches at 9 bases. The V segment lost 5 bases and the J segment 6 bases; nucleotides outside the gene matches: 7. The CDR3 runs to 15 residues. Per the germline V gene, CDR1 is MNHEY and CDR2 is SMNVEV (reference sequence). The CDR3 sequence: CASSTETGGDEKLFF. CDR3 DNA sequence: TGTGCCAGCAGTACCGAGACAGGGGGTGATGAAAAACTGTTTTTT. Based on the CDR3 plus reference TRBV27 and TRBJ1-4, the full variable domain is EAQVTQNPRYLITVTGKKLTVTCSQNMNHEYMSWYRQDPGLGLRQIYYSMNVEVTDKGDVPEGYKVSRKEKRNFPLILESPSPNQTSLYFCASSTETGGDEKLFFGSGTQLSVL.

The V call is TRBV19, the J call TRBJ2-7; 9 positions match TRBD2. The germline CDR1 and CDR2 sequences are LNHDA and SQIVND (reference sequence). The CDR3 extends over 15 amino acids. V shed 3 bases and J 6 bases; nucleotides not matched to a gene: 9. The CDR3 sequence is CASSIEVSGLAEQYF. CDR3 nucleotides: TGTGCCAGTAGTATCGAAGTCTCGGGACTAGCCGAGCAGTACTTC.

J is TRBJ1-6 and V is TRBV7-2; D gene unclear. The V gene lost 5 bases and the J gene lost 5 bases, with 4 bases spanning the gap. Germline CDR1 and CDR2: SGHTA and FQGNSA. This CDR3 is built from 12 residues. The CDR3 nucleotides are TGTGCCAGCAGCCAAAATAATTCACCCCTCCACTTT. The encoded protein is CASSQNNSPLHF.

V usage is TRBV13 and J usage is TRBJ2-7, with D unclear. The CDR3 contains 15 residues. Germline V CDR1 and CDR2: PRHDT, FYEKMQ (reference sequence). V lost 1 base and J 4 bases, leaving 14 bases between the germline ends. Here the CDR3 DNA reads TGTGCCAGCAGCTTAGCGATAAAGCCCGCATACGAGCAGTACTTC. Translating it yields CASSLAIKPAYEQYF.

This clone was seen once. The rearrangement links TRBV12-2 to TRBJ1-1. TRBV12-2 is flagged as a pseudogene. There are 12 residues in the CDR3. CDR3 coding DNA: TGTGCAAGTCGCTTAGTTCGGGCTGAAGCTTTCTTT. Encoded protein: CASRLVRAEAFF.

V is TRBV2 and J is TRBJ1-2; D is ambiguous. This CDR3 comprises 16 residues. The V and J ends lost 1 base and 7 bases respectively, with 19 bases between them. Germline CDR1 SNHLY, CDR2 FYNNEI. The CDR3 bases are TGTGCCAGCAGTGAAGATGTTCTGGCTTCCCTAGGTGGCTACACCTTC. This sequence encodes CASSEDVLASLGGYTF. The whole variable domain, remainder taken from reference TRBV2 and TRBJ1-2, is EPEVTQTPSHQVTQMGQEVILRCVPISNHLYFYWYRQILGQKVEFLVSFYNNEISEKSEIFDDQFSVERPDGSNFTLKIRSTKLEDSAMYFCASSEDVLASLGGYTFGSGTRLTVV.

The chain joins TRBV2 to TRBJ1-5, with D perhaps TRBD1 (5 bases). CDR3 length: 15 amino acids. The V end was cut by 3 bases, the J end by 6 bases, with 15 bases between. Germline lookup yields CDR1 SNHLY and CDR2 FYNNEI. This chain's CDR3 is CASSESGGFGQPQHF. The CDR3 bases are TGTGCCAGCAGTGAGTCGGGGGGTTTTGGTCAGCCCCAGCATTTT.

This clone was seen more than once but under ten times. The rearrangement links TRBV14 to TRBJ2-2; D is possibly TRBD2 (6 bases). The CDR3 runs 15 residues. In germline, CDR1 is SGHDN, CDR2 FVKESK. The V end was cut by 1 base, the J end by 5 bases, with 11 bases between. DNA for the CDR3: TGTGCCAGCAGCCAAGGGTCCCGGGGGACCGGGGAGCTGTTTTTT. It codes for CASSQGSRGTGELFF.